One sample yielded the 19 T cell receptor beta chains listed below, sequenced in a study of T-cell memory formation after mild COVID-19. In TCRdb, the 5' RACE reads were re-called with MiXCR into one record per CDR3 protein. The repertoire holds under 650,000 distinct CDR3 sequences, with roughly 17% as singletons. Sequenced material: PBMCs or a T cell subset sorted from them (not recorded which). These receptors all come from an adult woman who had mild COVID-19 (a few samples of this study predate the infection). Cell type and time point are not known.

A few counts support this clonotype. The chain joins TRBV12-3 or TRBV12-4 to TRBJ2-7; 7 bases line up with TRBD1. Losses at the gene ends were 5 bases for V and 1 base for J; bases not matched to a gene: 5. This CDR3 is built from 14 residues. CDR3 in DNA: TGTGCCAGCAGTGGGGGACAGACGTCCTACGAGCAGTACTTC. Translating it yields CASSGGQTSYEQYF.

This clonotype was observed at least ten times. The chain has TRBV12-5 and TRBJ2-1, with TRBD2 identical over 9 bases. Germline V CDR1 and CDR2: LGHNT, FRNRAP. Trimming at V came to 3 bases and at J to 4 bases, leaving 16 bases not matched to a gene. This CDR3 contains 19 residues. The DNA of the CDR3 is TGTGCTAGTGGTTTTATGTATGGACTAGCGCCTAAGAGATACAATGAGCAGTTCTTC. Translated: CASGFMYGLAPKRYNEQFF.

This sequence joins TRBV12-3 or TRBV12-4 and TRBJ2-3; maybe TRBD1 (7 bases). This CDR3 contains 12 residues. V was trimmed by 6 bases and J by 7 bases, leaving 11 bases between them. Here the CDR3 reads CASSPGGNTQYF. CDR3 nucleotide sequence: TGTGCCAGCAGCCCAGGGGGGAATACGCAGTATTTT.

J is TRBJ2-7 and V is TRBV27; D is uncertain. CDR3 length equals 14 residues. The germline V gene encodes CDR1 MNHEY and CDR2 SMNVEV (reference sequence). Trimming took off 0 bases at V and 12 bases at J, with 18 bases between the two ends. The CDR3 loop reads CASSLSSNSPTGYF. The CDR3 region has the DNA TGTGCCAGCAGTTTATCCTCGAACAGTCCAACCGGGTACTTC.

The rearrangement uses TRBV6-2 or TRBV6-3 and TRBJ2-7; weak D call: TRBD1 (5 bases). This CDR3 has 15 residues. V was cut by 2 bases and J by 3 bases, with 14 bases left in between. From germline, CDR1 is MNHEY and CDR2 SVGEGT. DNA of the CDR3: TGTGCCAGCAGTTACACCTCTACAGGATTCTACGAGCAGTACTTC. Translation gives CASSYTSTGFYEQYF.

The J gene is TRBJ2-1, the V gene TRBV14, with TRBD2 identical over 9 bases. Germline values: CDR1 SGHDN, CDR2 FVKESK. There are 20 residues in the CDR3. The J segment lost 0 bases and the V segment lost 3 bases, leaving 15 bases of the junction unmatched. This chain's CDR3 is CASSHEGLRLADPSYNEQFF. The CDR3 DNA follows: TGTGCCAGCAGCCACGAGGGGCTTAGACTAGCGGACCCCTCCTACAATGAGCAGTTCTTC.

The sample holds a few counts of this clonotype. This chain links TRBV20-1 with TRBJ2-2; D remains ambiguous. The germline CDR1 and CDR2 sequences are DFQATT and SNEGSKA (reference sequence). The CDR3 runs 11 residues. The V end lost 5 bases, the J end lost 6 bases, and 7 bases lay between the germline ends. For the CDR3, the DNA is TGCAGTGCTTTGAGGTCCGGGGAGCTGTTTTTT. It specifies CSALRSGELFF.

A few counts support this clonotype. This chain links TRBV10-3 with TRBJ2-1; no clear D gene. Trimming removed 0 bases at V and 0 bases at J, with 9 bases between. Germline loops: CDR1 ENHRY, CDR2 SYGVKD. There are 16 residues in the CDR3. The CDR3 bases are TGTGCCATCAGTGAGTCCGTGCTTAGCTCCTACAATGAGCAGTTCTTC. Its translation: CAISESVLSSYNEQFF.

The CDR3 coding sequence is TGTGCCAGCAGCTTAGCAGGGGCCGCCCTAAATCAGTACTTC. Residues: CASSLAGAALNQYF. The chain employs TRBV7-8 and TRBJ2-5; D might be TRBD1 (5 bases). Per the germline V gene, CDR1 is SGHVS and CDR2 is FQNEAQ. Trimming shortened V by 0 bases and J by 11 bases, and 16 bases separated the two germline ends. The length of the CDR3 is 14 residues. The whole variable domain, remainder taken from reference TRBV7-8 and TRBJ2-5, is GAGVSQSPRYKVAKRGQDVALRCDPISGHVSLFWYQQALGQGPEFLTYFQNEAQLDKSGLPSDRFFAERPEGSVSTLKIQRTQQEDSAVYLCASSLAGAALNQYFGPGTRLLVL.

This chain connects TRBV12-3 or TRBV12-4 to TRBJ2-5, with TRBD1 matching over 8 bases. The ends lost 4 bases at V and 5 bases at J; junction bases unmatched: 15. The CDR3 is 17 residues long. CDR3 in amino acids: CASSSVTIGTGRETQYF. CDR3 DNA: TGTGCCAGCAGTTCCGTCACCATTGGGACAGGCAGGGAGACCCAGTACTTC.

The gene calls are TRBV4-2 and TRBJ2-7; TRBD1 matches at 8 bases. V shed 4 bases and J 5 bases; nucleotides not matched to a gene: 10. Per the germline V gene, CDR1 is LGHNA and CDR2 is YNFKEQ. The CDR3 runs 15 residues. CDR3 in amino acids: CASSPGQDRDHEQYF. As DNA, the CDR3 is TGTGCCAGCAGCCCTGGTCAGGACAGGGACCACGAGCAGTACTTC.

This clonotype has a handful of counts. The chain has TRBV5-1 and TRBJ1-1; D is perhaps TRBD1 (5 bases). This CDR3 spans 14 amino acids. The V end lost 5 bases, the J end lost 1 base, and 12 bases lay between the germline ends. Germline V lookup: CDR1 SGHRS, CDR2 YFSETQ. The CDR3 spells CASSPGPTNTEAFF. The CDR3 nucleotides read TGCGCCAGCAGTCCGGGGCCAACGAACACTGAAGCTTTCTTT.

The chain couples TRBV24-1 to TRBJ2-1; D is ambiguous. The CDR3 runs to 16 residues. CDR1 and CDR2 (germline): KGHDR, SFDVKD. V was clipped by 1 base and J by 0 bases, with 9 bases between them. The CDR3, as DNA: TGTGCCACCAGTGATTTCGTCGCTAGCTCCTACAATGAGCAGTTCTTC. It specifies CATSDFVASSYNEQFF.

The rearrangement uses TRBV5-1 and TRBJ2-3; TRBD2 agrees at 9 bases. Trimming removed 4 bases from V and 3 bases from J; junction bases left unmatched: 6. Germline values: CDR1 SGHRS, CDR2 YFSETQ. The CDR3 contains 15 residues. Here the CDR3 reads CASSQAGLATDTQYF. The CDR3 region has the DNA TGCGCCAGCAGCCAAGCGGGACTAGCTACAGATACGCAGTATTTT.

The V gene is TRBV6-1, the J gene TRBJ2-6; D may be TRBD1 (5 bases). This CDR3 is built from 15 residues. Germline V gene data show CDR1 as MNHNS and CDR2 as SASEGT. V was clipped by 7 bases and J by 2 bases, with 12 bases between them. Here the CDR3 reads CASTSGKAGANVLTF. The CDR3 DNA is TGTGCCAGCACCTCAGGGAAGGCTGGGGCCAACGTCCTGACTTTC.

This clonotype has just a few counts. The chain uses TRBV30 and TRBJ1-1; TRBD1 aligns across 9 bases. The CDR3 is 13 residues long. Germline values: CDR1 GTSNPN, CDR2 SVGIG (reference sequence). Trimming removed 4 bases from V and 7 bases from J; junction bases left unmatched: 7. CDR3 coding DNA: TGTGCCTGGACCCCCAACAGGGGGCTTGAAGCTTTCTTT. Residues: CAWTPNRGLEAFF.

This clonotype was detected many times. J is TRBJ2-6 and V is TRBV27; D is ambiguous. With 6 bases removed from V and 0 bases from J, the gap between germline ends came to 6 bases. CDR1 and CDR2 (germline): MNHEY, SMNVEV (reference sequence). There are 14 residues in the CDR3. CDR3 residues: CASRQLSGANVLTF. The CDR3 nucleotides read TGTGCCAGCAGACAACTCTCTGGGGCCAACGTCCTGACTTTC.

This clonotype was detected only a few times. V usage is TRBV24-1 and J usage is TRBJ2-1; D is possibly TRBD2 (6 bases). Trimming left V 4 bases short and J 5 bases short, with 11 bases between. This CDR3 comprises 14 residues. From germline, CDR1 is KGHDR and CDR2 SFDVKD. The CDR3 coding sequence is TGTGCCACCAGTGACGCTAGCGCGGACAATGAGCAGTTCTTC. It yields the protein CATSDASADNEQFF.

The chain combines TRBV7-2 with TRBJ2-5; either TRBD1 or TRBD2 may supply D (5 bases each). Germline CDR1 reads SGHTA; CDR2 reads FQGNSA. There are 13 residues in the CDR3. Trimming left V 4 bases short and J 4 bases short, with 10 bases between. CDR3 coding DNA: TGTGCCAGCAGCTCCGACGGGGCAGAGACCCAGTACTTC. It yields the protein CASSSDGAETQYF.